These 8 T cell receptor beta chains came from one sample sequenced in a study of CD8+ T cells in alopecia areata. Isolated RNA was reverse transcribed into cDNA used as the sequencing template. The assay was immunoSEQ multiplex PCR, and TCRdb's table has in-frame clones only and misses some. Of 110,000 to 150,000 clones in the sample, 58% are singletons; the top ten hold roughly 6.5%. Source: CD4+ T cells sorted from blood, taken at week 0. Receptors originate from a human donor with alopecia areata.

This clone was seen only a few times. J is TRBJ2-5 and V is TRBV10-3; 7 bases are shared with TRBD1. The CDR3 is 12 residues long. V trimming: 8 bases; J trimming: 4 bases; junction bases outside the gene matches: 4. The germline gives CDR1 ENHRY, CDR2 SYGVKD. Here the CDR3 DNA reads TGTGCCATCGCAACAGGGGTAGAGACCCAGTACTTC. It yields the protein CAIATGVETQYF.

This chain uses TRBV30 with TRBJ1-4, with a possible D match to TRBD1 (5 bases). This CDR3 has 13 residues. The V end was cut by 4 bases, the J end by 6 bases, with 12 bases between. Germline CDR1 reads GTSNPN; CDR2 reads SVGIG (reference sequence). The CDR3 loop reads CAWTGGPDEKLFF. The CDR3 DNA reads TGTGCCTGGACCGGGGGACCAGATGAAAAACTGTTTTTT.

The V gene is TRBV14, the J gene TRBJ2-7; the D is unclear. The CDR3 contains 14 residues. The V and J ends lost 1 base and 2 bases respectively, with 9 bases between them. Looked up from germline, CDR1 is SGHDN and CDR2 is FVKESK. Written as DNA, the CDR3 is TGTGCCAGCAGCCAAGTGGCCAGGACCTACGAGCAGTACTTC. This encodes CASSQVARTYEQYF.

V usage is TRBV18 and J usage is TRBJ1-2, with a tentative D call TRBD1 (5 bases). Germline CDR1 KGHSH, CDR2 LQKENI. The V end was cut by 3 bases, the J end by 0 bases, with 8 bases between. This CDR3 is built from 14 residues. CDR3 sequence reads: CASSPAQANYGYTF. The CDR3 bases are TGTGCCAGCTCACCCGCACAGGCTAACTATGGCTACACCTTC.

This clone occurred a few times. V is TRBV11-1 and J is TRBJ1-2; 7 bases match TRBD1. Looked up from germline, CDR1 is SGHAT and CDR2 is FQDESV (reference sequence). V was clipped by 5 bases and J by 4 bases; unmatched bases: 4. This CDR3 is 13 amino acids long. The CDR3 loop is CASSRDRPYGYTF. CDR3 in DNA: TGTGCCAGCAGCCGGGACAGACCCTATGGCTACACCTTC.

CDR3 loop: CASSDQRGAADTQYF. Here the CDR3 DNA reads TGTGCCAGCAGTGACCAAAGGGGGGCCGCAGATACGCAGTATTTT. This rearrangement joins TRBV25-1 to TRBJ2-3; D assignment may be TRBD1 or TRBD2 (6 bases each). Per germline, CDR1 MGHDK and CDR2 SYGVNS. The CDR3 consists of 15 residues. Trimming took 3 bases from V and 4 from J, leaving 14 bases between them.

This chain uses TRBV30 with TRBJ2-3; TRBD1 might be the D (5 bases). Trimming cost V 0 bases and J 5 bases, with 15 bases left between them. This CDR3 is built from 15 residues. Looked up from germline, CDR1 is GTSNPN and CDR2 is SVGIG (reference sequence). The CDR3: CAWSVGAGSVDTQYF. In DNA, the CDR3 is TGTGCCTGGAGTGTAGGGGCAGGTAGTGTAGATACGCAGTATTTT. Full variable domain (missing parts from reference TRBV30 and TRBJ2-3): SQTIHQWPATLVQPVGSPLSLECTVEGTSNPNLYWYRQAAGRGLQLLFYSVGIGQISSEVPQNLSASRPQDRQFILSSKKLLLSDSGFYLCAWSVGAGSVDTQYFGPGTRLTVL.

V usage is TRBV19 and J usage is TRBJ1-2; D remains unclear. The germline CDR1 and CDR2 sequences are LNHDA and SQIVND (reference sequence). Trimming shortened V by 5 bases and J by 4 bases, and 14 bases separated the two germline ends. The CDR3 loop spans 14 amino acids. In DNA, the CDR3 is TGTGCCAGTAGTCGGGGTCCCGGGAGCTATGGCTACACCTTC. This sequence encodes CASSRGPGSYGYTF.